One and the same sample provided the 31 T cell receptor beta chains below, sequenced in a study of beta chain features in type 1 diabetes. The investigators reverse transcribed all of the isolated RNA, so they sequenced expressed TCRB transcripts. The method was immunoSEQ multiplex PCR; TCRdb's version includes in-frame clones alone and lacks a portion of them. Found here are about 360,000 clones, 10% to 15% of them singletons; the top ten hold 0.017%. Sequencing was done on a sample of naive CD4+ T cells from blood. The receptors here all came from a man between 18 and 29 years old in good health.

This clone was counted once. The V call is TRBV2, the J call TRBJ2-1; 8 bases fit TRBD2. This CDR3 comprises 15 residues. With V trimmed by 7 bases and J by 4 bases, 9 bases remained unmatched. Germline V gives CDR1 SNHLY, CDR2 FYNNEI. CDR3 protein: CASTERESTYNEQFF. As DNA, the CDR3 is TGTGCCAGCACCGAGCGGGAGAGCACGTACAATGAGCAGTTCTTC.

The chain couples TRBV18 to TRBJ1-1; no firm D call. The V end was cut by 8 bases, the J end by 1 base, with 17 bases between. Germline V gene lookup returns CDR1 KGHSH and CDR2 LQKENI. The CDR3 contains 15 residues. The CDR3 DNA reads as TGTGCCAGCCATTCCCAGTTGCGGGCGAACACTGAAGCTTTCTTT. The encoded protein is CASHSQLRANTEAFF.

The CDR3 DNA is TGTGCCAGCAGCCCGGGACAGGGGAGGTACGAGCAGTACTTC. Its protein is CASSPGQGRYEQYF. The chain carries TRBV9 and TRBJ2-7; 10 bases are shared with TRBD1. This CDR3 comprises 14 residues. The J segment lost 4 bases and the V segment lost 4 bases, leaving 5 bases of the junction unmatched. CDR1 SGDLS and CDR2 YYNGEE come from the germline V gene. The full variable domain, rest sourced from reference TRBV9 and TRBJ2-7, is DSGVTQTPKHLITATGQRVTLRCSPRSGDLSVYWYQQSLDQGLQFLIQYYNGEERAKGNILERFSAQQFPDLHSELNLSSLELGDSALYFCASSPGQGRYEQYFGPGTRLTVT.

To note about this clone: Relative to the germline gene, one junction end is altered; a read error may explain this. The chain joins TRBV18 to TRBJ1-1, with 9 bases that match TRBD1. This CDR3 is built from 13 residues. Germline V gene sequence: CDR1 KGHSH, CDR2 LQKENI. The CDR3 region has the DNA TGTGCCAGCTCTCCACAGGGGGCGAGTGAAGCTTTCTTT. Its protein product is CASSPQGASEAFF.

This clone was observed a few times. The chain uses TRBV19 and TRBJ2-2, with a weak D call TRBD1 (5 bases). This CDR3 has 13 residues. V gave up 5 bases and J gave up 7 bases, with 11 bases separating them. CDR1 is LNHDA, CDR2 SQIVND, per germline (reference sequence). This chain's CDR3 is CASSSQGGGELFF. The CDR3 DNA follows: TGTGCCAGTAGTTCCCAGGGCGGCGGGGAGCTGTTTTTT.

The J gene is TRBJ1-1, the V gene TRBV6-6, with D maybe TRBD1 (6 bases). The CDR3 has 14 residues. Deletions cut 4 bases from V and 1 base from J, with 10 bases between. CDR1 and CDR2 from the germline V gene are MNHNY and SVGAGI (reference sequence). CDR3 amino acids: CASSSTGRNTEAFF. The CDR3 DNA reads TGTGCCAGCAGTTCGACAGGTCGGAACACTGAAGCTTTCTTT.

This clone was counted only a few times. This chain joins TRBV7-9 and TRBJ2-7, with no clear D. This CDR3 has 14 residues. The germline V gene encodes CDR1 SEHNR and CDR2 FQNEAQ (reference sequence). The V and J ends lost 8 bases and 4 bases respectively, with 18 bases between them. The CDR3 DNA is TGTGCCAGCGCCCCGAGCCTCCAATTATACGAGCAGTACTTC. As protein: CASAPSLQLYEQYF.

In this sample, this clone turned up a few times. This chain joins TRBV18 and TRBJ1-2, with D possibly TRBD1 on 5 matching bases. The V and J ends lost 3 bases and 5 bases respectively, with 16 bases between them. The CDR3 contains 15 residues. Germline CDR1 KGHSH, CDR2 LQKENI. The CDR3 nucleotides read TGTGCCAGCTCACCCCGAAGCACAGGAATTTATGGCTACACCTTC. This translates into CASSPRSTGIYGYTF.

This clone was seen only a few times. The J gene is TRBJ2-7, the V gene TRBV7-2; unclear D gene. This CDR3 has 14 residues. The V gene's germline CDR1 is SGHTA and CDR2 FQGNSA. The V and J ends lost 1 base and 0 bases respectively, with 7 bases between them. CDR3 coding DNA: TGTGCCAGCAGCTTAGTACAGAACTCCTACGAGCAGTACTTC. This translates into CASSLVQNSYEQYF.

The genes are TRBV6-5 and TRBJ2-1, with 8 positions matching TRBD2. The V gene's germline CDR1 is MNHEY and CDR2 SVGAGI. The CDR3 has 12 residues. With V trimmed by 8 bases and J by 8 bases, 5 bases remained unmatched. As DNA, the CDR3 is TGTGCCAGCGGGCGGGGGGTGGATGAGCAGTTCTTC. Protein: CASGRGVDEQFF.

This clone was recorded a few times. The chain joins TRBV11-2 to TRBJ2-7; D is ambiguous. Between the trimmed V and J ends, which lost 1 base and 3 bases, there was a span of 7 bases. CDR1 SGHAT and CDR2 FQNNGV come from the germline V gene. The CDR3 is 13 residues long. The CDR3 loop reads CASSLVAGYEQYF. The DNA for the CDR3 is TGTGCCAGCAGCTTAGTTGCCGGCTACGAGCAGTACTTC.

The chain employs TRBV7-3 and TRBJ2-4; 8 nucleotides agree with TRBD1. The CDR3 length is 14 residues. In germline, CDR1 is SGHTA, CDR2 FQGTGA. Losses at the gene ends were 2 bases for V and 7 bases for J; bases not matched to a gene: 4. Here the CDR3 reads CASSLEQGDNIQYF. CDR3 nucleotide sequence: TGTGCCAGCAGCTTAGAACAGGGGGATAACATTCAGTACTTC.

The sample holds a few counts of this clone. CDR3 sequence: CASSVGGGYGYTF. In DNA form, the CDR3 reads TGTGCCAGCAGCGTCGGGGGAGGCTATGGCTACACCTTC. The rearrangement joins TRBV9 to TRBJ1-2, with D perhaps matching TRBD1 (5 bases). The V end lost 2 bases, the J end lost 4 bases, and 9 bases lay between the germline ends. Germline V gene sequence: CDR1 SGDLS, CDR2 YYNGEE. The CDR3 spans 13 residues.

The chain uses TRBV19 and TRBJ1-5; TRBD1 is a possible D gene (5 bases). The CDR3 has 15 residues. Trimming stripped 3 bases from V and 6 bases from J, with 15 bases between. Germline-derived CDR1 and CDR2 are LNHDA and SQIVND (reference sequence). CDR3: CASSMSREAGQPQHF. In DNA form, the CDR3 reads TGTGCCAGTAGTATGTCCAGGGAGGCAGGTCAGCCCCAGCATTTT.

Of note for this clone: Since the CDR3 does not end with the conserved phenylalanine or tryptophan, this likely comes from a read error. V gene TRBV30 combines with J gene TRBJ1-5; no firm D call. The CDR3 covers 16 residues. Germline lookup yields CDR1 GTSNPN and CDR2 SVGIG (reference sequence). V lost 3 bases and J 2 bases, leaving 17 bases between the germline ends. CDR3 DNA: TGTGCCTGGAGCCAAGGAGGGATTCAGGGCAATCAGCCCCAGCATTCT. Its translation: CAWSQGGIQGNQPQHS.

The rearrangement uses TRBV5-1 and TRBJ2-1; the match to TRBD2 covers 15 bases. Germline CDR1 and CDR2: SGHRS and YFSETQ. The CDR3 covers 17 residues. V was clipped by 4 bases and J by 8 bases; unmatched bases: 10. The CDR3 nucleotides are TGCGCCAGCAGCCCGGGGACTAGCGGGAGGATTTATTATGAGCAGTTCTTC. Its protein product is CASSPGTSGRIYYEQFF.

Concerning this clone: The sample holds other DNA sequences that translate to the same CDR3. The rearrangement uses TRBV30 and TRBJ1-3, with unresolved D. The CDR3 loop spans 14 amino acids. V lost 0 bases and J lost 0, with 6 bases in between. CDR1 is GTSNPN, CDR2 SVGIG, per germline (reference sequence). CDR3 nucleotide sequence: TGTGCCTGGAGTGTCGGGAGCTCTGGAAACACCATATATTTT. Translated, it gives CAWSVGSSGNTIYF.

There are a few counts of this clone. V is TRBV7-6 and J is TRBJ1-6; 11 bases fit TRBD1. Per germline, CDR1 SGHVS and CDR2 FNYEAQ. The V gene end was trimmed by 6 bases and the J gene end by 1 base; junction bases not matched to a gene: 2. This CDR3 is built from 16 residues. CDR3 sequence: CASSGQGASYNSPLHF. The CDR3 DNA reads TGTGCCAGCAGTGGACAGGGGGCATCCTATAATTCACCCCTCCACTTT.

The chain has TRBV2 and TRBJ2-7; 8 positions match TRBD1. V shed 6 bases and J 2 bases; nucleotides not matched to a gene: 6. This CDR3 has 14 residues. Germline assignment: CDR1 SNHLY and CDR2 FYNNEI. The CDR3 DNA reads TGTGCCAGCAGCGGACAGGGAGGCCCCTACGAGCAGTACTTC. Residues: CASSGQGGPYEQYF.

This clone was recorded a few times. This chain links TRBV29-1 with TRBJ1-1, with D unclear. Germline CDR1 is SQVTM and CDR2 is ANQGSEA. The germline V and J ends were trimmed by 4 bases and 1 base, with 7 bases remaining between them. The CDR3 is made up of 12 amino acids. CDR3 DNA sequence: TGCAGCGTTGTAACAGCGAACACTGAAGCTTTCTTT. This encodes CSVVTANTEAFF.

This clone was found a few times. The missing conserved phenylalanine or tryptophan at the end of this CDR3 makes a read error likely. No DNA is shown, since the ends of the CDR3 on it are uncertain; the CDR3 is the one TCRdb lists. The rearrangement links TRBV3-1 (or the pseudogene TRBV3-2) to TRBJ2-3; TRBD2 was called by the table and not checked on the DNA. The CDR3 is made up of 9 amino acids, end residues included. Germline V lookup: CDR1 LGHDT, CDR2 YNNKEL (reference sequence). This chain's CDR3 is CASSQCFRG.

As for this clone: In the same sample, other DNA sequences code for this CDR3. This rearrangement joins TRBV18 to TRBJ2-5; D is perhaps TRBD2 (6 bases). Germline lookup yields CDR1 KGHSH and CDR2 LQKENI. V was trimmed by 2 bases and J by 1 base, leaving 8 bases between them. The CDR3 runs 14 residues. The CDR3 spells CASSPGGVQETQYF. The CDR3 nucleotides read TGTGCCAGCTCACCAGGAGGGGTCCAAGAGACCCAGTACTTC.

This clone occurred a few times. The chain has TRBV20-1 and TRBJ2-1; D remains ambiguous. This CDR3 region has 11 residues. Trimming took off 2 bases at V and 9 bases at J, with 8 bases between the two ends. The V gene's germline CDR1 is DFQATT and CDR2 SNEGSKA (reference sequence). The CDR3 loop reads CSARLRAEQFF. DNA for the CDR3: TGCAGTGCTAGATTGCGCGCTGAGCAGTTCTTC.

This clone was detected a few times. The CDR3 loop reads CAWTPTSGRYNEQFF. The DNA for the CDR3 is TGTGCCTGGACACCGACTAGCGGGCGGTACAATGAGCAGTTCTTC. The V gene is TRBV30, the J gene TRBJ2-1; the match to TRBD2 covers 10 bases. V lost 4 bases to trimming and J lost 4 bases; unmatched junction nucleotides: 7. CDR3 size: 15 residues. Germline assignment: CDR1 GTSNPN and CDR2 SVGIG (reference sequence).

The chain employs TRBV4-2 and TRBJ1-1, with D possibly being TRBD1 (5 bases). CDR3 length: 15 amino acids. With 1 base removed from V and 4 bases from J, the gap between germline ends came to 13 bases. Germline V lookup: CDR1 LGHNA, CDR2 YNFKEQ. The CDR3 DNA reads as TGTGCCAGCAGCCAAGTCCGGGGGGGATTCACTGAAGCTTTCTTT. Its translation: CASSQVRGGFTEAFF.

The chain employs TRBV11-1 and TRBJ2-2; possibly TRBD2 for D (5 bases). This CDR3 is built from 15 residues. V lost 4 bases to trimming and J lost 1 base, with 10 bases between them. Germline CDR1 is SGHAT and CDR2 is FQDESV (reference sequence). CDR3 sequence reads: CASSSWAGNTGELFF. The CDR3 coding sequence is TGTGCCAGCAGCTCATGGGCGGGGAACACCGGGGAGCTGTTTTTT. Filled out from reference TRBV11-1 and TRBJ2-2, the complete variable domain reads EAEVAQSPRYKITEKSQAVAFWCDPISGHATLYWYRQILGQGPELLVQFQDESVVDDSQLPKDRFSAERLKGVDSTLKIQPAELGDSAMYLCASSSWAGNTGELFFGEGSRLTVL.

This clone was recorded many times. The chain employs TRBV7-9 and TRBJ2-1; D gene unclear. This CDR3 is 15 amino acids long. From germline, CDR1 is SEHNR and CDR2 FQNEAQ (reference sequence). Trimming shortened V by 1 base and J by 1 base, and 8 bases separated the two germline ends. In nucleotides, the CDR3 is TGTGCCAGCAGCTTAGTGGGCGTTTCCTACAATGAGCAGTTCTTC. It codes for CASSLVGVSYNEQFF.

There are a few counts of this clone. The chain uses TRBV5-1 and TRBJ2-7; TRBD1 matches at 8 bases. V dropped 3 bases and J dropped 2; count of bases not matched to a gene: 4. The CDR3 consists of 14 residues. CDR1 and CDR2 from the germline V gene are SGHRS and YFSETQ. The CDR3 DNA is TGCGCCAGCAGCTCCCGACAGGGGCCCTACGAGCAGTACTTC. It codes for CASSSRQGPYEQYF.

Here the CDR3 DNA reads TGTGCCAGCAGCGTTTCGTCTACCGGGGAGCTGTTTTTT. It yields the protein CASSVSSTGELFF. The chain is built from TRBV7-2 and TRBJ2-2; no clear D. Trimming left V 5 bases short and J 5 bases short, with 9 bases between. Germline lookup yields CDR1 SGHTA and CDR2 FQGNSA. The CDR3 totals 13 residues. The entire variable domain, with the rest obtained from reference TRBV7-2 and TRBJ2-2, is as follows: GAGVSQSPSNKVTEKGKDVELRCDPISGHTALYWYRQSLGQGLEFLIYFQGNSAPDKSGLPSDRFSAERTGGSVSTLTIQRTQQEDSAVYLCASSVSSTGELFFGEGSRLTVL.

The J gene is TRBJ2-3, the V gene TRBV18; TRBD2 might be the D (5 bases). CDR1 and CDR2 from the germline V gene are KGHSH and LQKENI. The CDR3 extends over 17 amino acids. V shed 3 bases and J shed 0 bases, with 16 bases lying between them. DNA for the CDR3: TGTGCCAGCTCACCTGCAAGGACTGCCTATAGCACAGATACGCAGTATTTT. Translated, it gives CASSPARTAYSTDTQYF. The entire variable domain, with the rest obtained from reference TRBV18 and TRBJ2-3, is as follows: NAGVMQNPRHLVRRRGQEARLRCSPMKGHSHVYWYRQLPEEGLKFMVYLQKENIIDESGMPKERFSAEFPKEGPSILRIQQVVRGDSAAYFCASSPARTAYSTDTQYFGPGTRLTVL.

This clone was counted between two and nine times. This rearrangement joins TRBV14 to TRBJ1-1; possibly TRBD1 for D (6 bases). CDR1 is SGHDN and CDR2 is FVKESK in the germline V gene. The V and J ends lost 4 bases and 13 bases respectively, with 19 bases between them. This CDR3 has 13 residues. In nucleotides, the CDR3 is TGTGCCAGCAGCCCCCACAGGGCCCCGGGTGGTTTCTTT. It is translated as CASSPHRAPGGFF.